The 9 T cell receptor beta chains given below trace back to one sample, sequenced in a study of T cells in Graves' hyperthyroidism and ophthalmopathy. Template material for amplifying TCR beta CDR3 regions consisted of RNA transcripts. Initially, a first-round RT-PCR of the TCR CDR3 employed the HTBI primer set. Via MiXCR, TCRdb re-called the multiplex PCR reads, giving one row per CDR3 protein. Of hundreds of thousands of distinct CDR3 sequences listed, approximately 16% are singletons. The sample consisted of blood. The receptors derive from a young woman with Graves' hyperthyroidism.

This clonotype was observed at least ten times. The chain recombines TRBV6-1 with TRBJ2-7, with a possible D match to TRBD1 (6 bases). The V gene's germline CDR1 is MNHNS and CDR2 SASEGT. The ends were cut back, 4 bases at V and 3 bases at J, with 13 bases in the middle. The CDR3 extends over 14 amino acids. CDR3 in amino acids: CASSATQGDYEQYF. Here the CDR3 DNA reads TGTGCCAGCAGTGCCACACAGGGCGACTACGAGCAGTACTTC.

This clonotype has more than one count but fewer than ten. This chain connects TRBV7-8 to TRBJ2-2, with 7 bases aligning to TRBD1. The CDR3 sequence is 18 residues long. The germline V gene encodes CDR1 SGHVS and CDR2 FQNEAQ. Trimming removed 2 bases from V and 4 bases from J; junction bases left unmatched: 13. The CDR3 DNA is TGTGCCAGCAGCTTATTGGCGAGGGGACAGCGATCCACCGGGGAGCTGTTTTTT. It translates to CASSLLARGQRSTGELFF.

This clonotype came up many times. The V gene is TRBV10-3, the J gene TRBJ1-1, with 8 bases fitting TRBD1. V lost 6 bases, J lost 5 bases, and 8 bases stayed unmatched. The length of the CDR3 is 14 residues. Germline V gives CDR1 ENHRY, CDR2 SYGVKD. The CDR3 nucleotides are TGTGCCATCAGGATCGACAGGGGTGGAACTGAAGCTTTCTTT. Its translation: CAIRIDRGGTEAFF.

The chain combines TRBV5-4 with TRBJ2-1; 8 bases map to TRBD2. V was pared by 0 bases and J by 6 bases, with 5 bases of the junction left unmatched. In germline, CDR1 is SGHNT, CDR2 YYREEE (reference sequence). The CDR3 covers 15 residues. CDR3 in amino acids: CASSLAAGTSNEQFF. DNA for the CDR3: TGTGCCAGCAGCTTGGCGGCCGGGACTAGCAATGAGCAGTTCTTC.

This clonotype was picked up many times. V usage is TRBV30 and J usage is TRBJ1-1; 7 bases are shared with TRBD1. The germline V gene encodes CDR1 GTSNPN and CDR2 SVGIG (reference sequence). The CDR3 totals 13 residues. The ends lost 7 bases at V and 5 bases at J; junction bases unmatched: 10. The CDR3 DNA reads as TGTGCCTTATACAGGGGTAGGGGTACTGAAGCTTTCTTT. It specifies CALYRGRGTEAFF.

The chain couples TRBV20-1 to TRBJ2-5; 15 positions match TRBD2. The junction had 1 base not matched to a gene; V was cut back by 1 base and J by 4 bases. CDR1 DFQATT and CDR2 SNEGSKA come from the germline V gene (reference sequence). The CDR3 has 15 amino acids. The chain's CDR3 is CSARGTSGGGETQYF. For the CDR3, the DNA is TGCAGTGCTAGAGGGACTAGCGGGGGGGGAGAGACCCAGTACTTC.

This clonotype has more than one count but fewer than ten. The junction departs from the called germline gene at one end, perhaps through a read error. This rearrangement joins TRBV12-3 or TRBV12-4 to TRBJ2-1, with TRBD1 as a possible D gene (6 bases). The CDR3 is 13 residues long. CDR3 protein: CASSLRRDNEQLF. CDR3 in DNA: TGTGCCAGCAGTCTACGCAGGGACAATGAGCAGCTCTTC.

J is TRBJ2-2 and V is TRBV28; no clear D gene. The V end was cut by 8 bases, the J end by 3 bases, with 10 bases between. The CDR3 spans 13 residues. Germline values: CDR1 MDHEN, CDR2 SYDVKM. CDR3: CASPDTYTGELFF. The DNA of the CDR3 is TGTGCCAGCCCAGACACCTACACCGGGGAGCTGTTTTTT. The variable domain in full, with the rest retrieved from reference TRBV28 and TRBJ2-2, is DVKVTQSSRYLVKRTGEKVFLECVQDMDHENMFWYRQDPGLGLRLIYFSYDVKMKEKGDIPEGYSVSREKKERFSLILESASTNQTSMYLCASPDTYTGELFFGEGSRLTVL.

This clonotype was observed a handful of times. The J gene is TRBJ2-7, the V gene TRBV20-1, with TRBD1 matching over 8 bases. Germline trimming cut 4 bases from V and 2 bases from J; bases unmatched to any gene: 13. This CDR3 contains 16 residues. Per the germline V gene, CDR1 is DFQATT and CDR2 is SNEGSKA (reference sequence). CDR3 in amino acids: CSATSLGGQEAYEQYF. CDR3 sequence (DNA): TGCAGTGCTACCTCCCTTGGGGGACAGGAAGCCTACGAGCAGTACTTC.